These 10 T cell receptor beta chains share one sample of origin, sequenced in a study of patients and donors after allogeneic stem cell transplantation. TCRdb re-called the RT-PCR reads through MiXCR, storing one row per CDR3 protein. The top ten clones hold around 3.2% of a sample with under 200,000 distinct CDR3 sequences, approximately 28% of them seen once. Sequencing was carried out using blood, either unsorted or a sorted T cell fraction (not recorded which). These receptors were collected from a human donor who was either an allogeneic HSCT recipient or a stem cell or donor lymphocyte infusion donor (not recorded which). It is not recorded whose cells these are; they may come from a transplant donor.

This chain links TRBV7-6 with TRBJ2-7; D is possibly TRBD2 (5 bases). Looked up from germline, CDR1 is SGHVS and CDR2 is FNYEAQ. CDR3 length: 17 residues. Trimming removed 1 base from V and 0 bases from J, with 16 bases in between. The CDR3 sequence is CASSLEVGEASSYEQYF. DNA for the CDR3: TGTGCCAGCAGCTTAGAGGTGGGAGAGGCGAGCTCCTACGAGCAGTACTTC.

V gene TRBV20-1 combines with J gene TRBJ2-7; D unclear. The length of the CDR3 is 11 residues. Germline assignment: CDR1 DFQATT and CDR2 SNEGSKA (reference sequence). Trimming removed 3 bases from V and 3 bases from J, with 6 bases in between. The chain's CDR3 is CSASHDYEQYF. The CDR3, as DNA: TGCAGTGCTAGTCATGACTACGAGCAGTACTTC.

There are a few counts of this clonotype. CDR3 loop: CASSDGRGSQYF. The DNA of the CDR3 is TGTGCCAGCAGTGATGGTCGGGGTTCGCAGTATTTT. The chain is built from TRBV25-1 and TRBJ2-3; tentative D call: TRBD2 (5 bases). This CDR3 spans 12 amino acids. The ends were cut back, 3 bases at V and 10 bases at J, with 11 bases in the middle. Germline V gene lookup returns CDR1 MGHDK and CDR2 SYGVNS.

V gene TRBV5-1 combines with J gene TRBJ1-5, with D uncertain. Germline V gene lookup returns CDR1 SGHRS and CDR2 YFSETQ. The V end was cut by 4 bases, the J end by 4 bases, with 15 bases between. The CDR3 sequence is 15 residues long. CDR3 loop: CASSPSPNKNQPQHF. The CDR3 coding sequence is TGCGCCAGCAGCCCGTCCCCTAACAAGAATCAGCCCCAGCATTTT.

J is TRBJ2-7 and V is TRBV12-3 or TRBV12-4; either TRBD1 or TRBD2 may fit D (6 bases each). V was trimmed by 7 bases and J by 0 bases, leaving 13 bases between them. This CDR3 is 14 amino acids long. CDR3 DNA sequence: TGTGCCAGCACCCCCGGGGGCCTCTCCTACGAGCAGTACTTC. Translation: CASTPGGLSYEQYF.

This clonotype was detected only a few times. This chain connects TRBV4-1 to TRBJ1-6; D is ambiguous. Germline V CDR1 and CDR2: MGHRA, YSYEKL. The CDR3 spans 18 residues. The ends were cut back, 0 bases at V and 0 bases at J, with 12 bases in the middle. The chain's CDR3 is CASSQEREGGSYNSPLHF. The CDR3, as DNA: TGCGCCAGCAGCCAAGAAAGAGAGGGAGGCTCCTATAATTCACCCCTCCACTTT.

Only a few counts were recorded for this clonotype. The chain has TRBV6-5 and TRBJ1-5; D is perhaps TRBD1 (5 bases). This CDR3 is built from 15 residues. Germline V gene lookup returns CDR1 MNHEY and CDR2 SVGAGI. V was pared by 5 bases and J by 10 bases, with 21 bases between. The CDR3 DNA sequence: TGTGCCAGCAGTCCCGGGGACTTTCATCAATATCCCCAGCATTTT. Translated: CASSPGDFHQYPQHF.

This rearrangement joins TRBV29-1 to TRBJ2-7; D is undetermined. With 1 base removed from V and 2 bases from J, the gap between germline ends came to 9 bases. Germline V gene lookup returns CDR1 SQVTM and CDR2 ANQGSEA. The CDR3 extends over 13 amino acids. CDR3 sequence reads: CSVEGSGAYEQYF. As DNA, the CDR3 is TGCAGCGTTGAAGGGAGTGGGGCCTACGAGCAGTACTTC.

This clonotype has just a few counts. The V call is TRBV4-2, the J call TRBJ2-1, with 9 bases aligning to TRBD1. Per germline, CDR1 LGHNA and CDR2 YNFKEQ. J was trimmed by 7 bases and V by 0 bases; bases with no gene match: 19. The CDR3 is made up of 20 amino acids. DNA for the CDR3: TGTGCCAGCAGCCAAGATCTTGTTTCGATGGACAGGGGAAATGGAAATGAGCAGTTCTTC. Translated, it gives CASSQDLVSMDRGNGNEQFF.

About this clonotype: This may stem from a read error, because a much larger clone lies one nucleotide away. This chain links TRBV20-1 with TRBJ1-2, with D perhaps matching TRBD1 (6 bases). The germline V gene encodes CDR1 DFQATT and CDR2 SNEGSKA (reference sequence). The V end was cut by 6 bases, the J end by 0 bases, with 14 bases between. The CDR3 is 14 residues long. The CDR3 nucleotides are TGCAGTGCGTCGTCAGGGGCAACTAACTATGGCTACACCTTC. It codes for CSASSGATNYGYTF.